This T cell receptor beta chain was sequenced for a study of T cell repertoires in cytomegalovirus infection. The CDR3 is made up of 15 amino acids. V shed 0 bases and J 3 bases; nucleotides not matched to a gene: 5. Per the germline V gene, CDR1 is SGHNT and CDR2 is YYREEE (reference sequence). TCRdb re-called the reads with MiXCR, one entry per CDR3 protein. The sample includes more than 250,000 distinct CDR3 sequences, roughly 13% of them seen just once. This clonotype was obtained from a human donor in good health (CMV status not recorded). Some clones in this sample may be carry-over from other donors' samples. The rearrangement links TRBV5-4 to TRBJ2-7; 8 nucleotides match TRBD2. Sequences were obtained from PBMCs. For the CDR3, the DNA is TGTGCCAGCAGCTTGGAGCGGGGGAACGACTACGAGCAGTACTTC. It translates to CASSLERGNDYEQYF.